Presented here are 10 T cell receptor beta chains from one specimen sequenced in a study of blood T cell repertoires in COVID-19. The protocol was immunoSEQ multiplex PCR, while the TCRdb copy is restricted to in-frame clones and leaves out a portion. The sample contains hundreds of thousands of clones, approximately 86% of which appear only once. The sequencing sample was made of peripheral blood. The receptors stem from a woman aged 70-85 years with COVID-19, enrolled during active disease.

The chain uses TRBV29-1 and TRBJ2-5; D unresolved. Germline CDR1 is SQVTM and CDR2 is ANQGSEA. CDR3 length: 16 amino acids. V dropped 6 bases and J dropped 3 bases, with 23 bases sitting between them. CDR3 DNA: TGCAGCGTCCAGCTACCTCGAAGAAGCGCGGAAGAGACCCAGTACTTC. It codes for CSVQLPRRSAEETQYF.

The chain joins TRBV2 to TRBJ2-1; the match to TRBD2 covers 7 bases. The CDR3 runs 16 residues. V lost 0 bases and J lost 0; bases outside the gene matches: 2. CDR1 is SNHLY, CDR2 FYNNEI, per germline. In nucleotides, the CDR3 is TGTGCCAGCAGTGAAGCTGGGGGGGGCTCCTACAATGAGCAGTTCTTC. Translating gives CASSEAGGGSYNEQFF.

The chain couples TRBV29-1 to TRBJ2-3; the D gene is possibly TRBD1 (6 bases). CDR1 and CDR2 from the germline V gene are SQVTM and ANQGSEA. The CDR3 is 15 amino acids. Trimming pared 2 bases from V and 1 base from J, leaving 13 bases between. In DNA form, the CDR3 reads TGCAGCGTTGAATCGGGGCAGGGGCGCACAGATACGCAGTATTTT. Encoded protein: CSVESGQGRTDTQYF.

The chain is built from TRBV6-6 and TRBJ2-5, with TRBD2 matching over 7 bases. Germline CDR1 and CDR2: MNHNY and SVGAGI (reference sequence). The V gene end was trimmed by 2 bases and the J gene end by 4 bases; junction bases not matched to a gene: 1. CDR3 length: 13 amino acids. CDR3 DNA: TGTGCCAGCAGTTACGGGGGGGGAGAGACCCAGTACTTC. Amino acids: CASSYGGGETQYF.

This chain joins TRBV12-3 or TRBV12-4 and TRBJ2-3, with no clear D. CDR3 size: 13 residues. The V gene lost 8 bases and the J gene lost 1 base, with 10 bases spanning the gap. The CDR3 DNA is TGTGCCAGCCAGGCAGGCGGCACAGATACGCAGTATTTT. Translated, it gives CASQAGGTDTQYF.

The CDR3 is CASSDWTSQGTDTQYF. For the CDR3, the DNA is TGTGCCAGCAGCGATTGGACTAGTCAAGGTACAGATACGCAGTATTTT. V and J are TRBV13 and TRBJ2-3; 7 bases agree with TRBD2. Germline V lookup: CDR1 PRHDT, CDR2 FYEKMQ (reference sequence). This CDR3 is 16 amino acids long. V dropped 5 bases and J dropped 3; count of bases not matched to a gene: 11.

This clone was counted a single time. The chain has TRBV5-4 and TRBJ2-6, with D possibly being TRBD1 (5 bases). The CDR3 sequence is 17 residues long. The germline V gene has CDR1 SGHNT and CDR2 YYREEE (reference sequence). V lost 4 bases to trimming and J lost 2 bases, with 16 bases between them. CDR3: CASSQGQPSTGANVLTF. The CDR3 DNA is TGTGCCAGCAGCCAGGGCCAGCCAAGCACTGGGGCCAACGTCCTGACTTTC.

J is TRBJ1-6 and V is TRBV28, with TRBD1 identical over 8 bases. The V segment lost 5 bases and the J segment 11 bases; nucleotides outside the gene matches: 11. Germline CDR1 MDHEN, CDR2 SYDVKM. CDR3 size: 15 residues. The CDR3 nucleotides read TGTGCCAGCAGTGGAGGACAGGGAGGCTCGGCACCCCTCCACTTT. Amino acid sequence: CASSGGQGGSAPLHF.

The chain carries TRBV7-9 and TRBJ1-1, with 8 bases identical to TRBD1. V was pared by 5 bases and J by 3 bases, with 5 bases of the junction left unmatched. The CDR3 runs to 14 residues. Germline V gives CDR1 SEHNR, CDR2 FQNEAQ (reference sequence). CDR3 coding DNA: TGTGCCAGCAGCACCACAGGGGGAGACACTGAAGCTTTCTTT. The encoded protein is CASSTTGGDTEAFF.

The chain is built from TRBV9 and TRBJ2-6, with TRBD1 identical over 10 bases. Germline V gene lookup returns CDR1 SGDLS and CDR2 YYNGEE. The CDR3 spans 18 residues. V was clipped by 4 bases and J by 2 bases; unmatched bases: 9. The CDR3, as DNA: TGTGCCAGCAGCTTTAGCGACAGGGGGCGCCCTGGGGCCAACGTCCTGACTTTC. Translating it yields CASSFSDRGRPGANVLTF.